The source of this T cell receptor beta chain is a study of cytotoxic CD8 clonotypes in ibrutinib-treated CLL. Generated by immunoSEQ multiplex PCR, the TCRdb table keeps only in-frame clones and is missing some. In the table there are under 150,000 clones, 80% to 85% of which are singletons. V was pared by 4 bases and J by 4 bases, with 16 bases between. The CDR3 spans 15 residues. The germline V gene has CDR1 SGHAT and CDR2 FQNNGV. The origin of this receptor is a human donor with chronic lymphocytic leukemia. The sample here was PBMCs, taken after 24 months of ibrutinib treatment. The genes are TRBV11-2 and TRBJ1-2; D is possibly TRBD1 (6 bases). The chain's CDR3 is CASSSYTGLVYGYTF. The CDR3 nucleotides read TGTGCCAGCAGCTCATATACAGGGTTGGTCTATGGCTACACCTTC.